This TCR beta chain was documented in a study of OX40 agonist ivuxolimab in advanced cancers. Regarding the study as a whole: Also present in some nonresponders was a low level of normalized T-cell clonal expansion. Among the lowest levels of clonal expansion were found in partial responders at 0.1-3.0 mg/kg.

V dropped 1 base and J dropped 3 bases, with 7 bases sitting between them. Looked up from germline, CDR1 is MDHEN and CDR2 is SYDVKM. The CDR3 length is 13 residues. The assay was immunoSEQ multiplex PCR, and TCRdb's table has in-frame clones only and misses some. The top ten clones hold around 5% of a sample with some 59,000 clones, 90% of them seen once. Sampling of blood occurred at baseline, cycle 4 day 1, and cycle 7 day 1. This clone was found once. The antigen remains unidentified. Other DNA sequences from this sample encode an identical CDR3 as well. The sample in question was CD4+ or CD8+ T cells sorted from blood, obtained in a trial of the OX40 agonist ivuxolimab. V is TRBV28 and J is TRBJ2-7; no definite D call. The sequence derives from an adult with an advanced solid tumor such as melanoma, head and neck, liver or kidney cancer. The CDR3 coding sequence is TGTGCCAGCAGTTTATTGGCAGTCTACGAGCAGTACTTC. As protein: CASSLLAVYEQYF.